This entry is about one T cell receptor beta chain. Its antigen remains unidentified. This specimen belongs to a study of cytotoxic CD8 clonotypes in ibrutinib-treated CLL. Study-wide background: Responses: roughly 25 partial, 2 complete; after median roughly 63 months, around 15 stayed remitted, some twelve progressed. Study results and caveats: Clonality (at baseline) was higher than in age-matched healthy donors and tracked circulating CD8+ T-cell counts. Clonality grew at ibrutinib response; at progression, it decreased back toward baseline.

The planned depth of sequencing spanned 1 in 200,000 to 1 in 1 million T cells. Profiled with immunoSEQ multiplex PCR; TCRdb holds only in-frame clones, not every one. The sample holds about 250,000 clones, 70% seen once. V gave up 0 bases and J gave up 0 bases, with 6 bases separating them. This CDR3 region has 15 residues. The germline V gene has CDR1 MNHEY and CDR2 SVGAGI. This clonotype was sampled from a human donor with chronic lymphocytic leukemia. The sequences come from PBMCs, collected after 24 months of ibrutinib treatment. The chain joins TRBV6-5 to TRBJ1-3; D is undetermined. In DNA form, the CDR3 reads TGTGCCAGCAGTTACTCTGGCACCTCTGGAAACACCATATATTTT. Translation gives CASSYSGTSGNTIYF.